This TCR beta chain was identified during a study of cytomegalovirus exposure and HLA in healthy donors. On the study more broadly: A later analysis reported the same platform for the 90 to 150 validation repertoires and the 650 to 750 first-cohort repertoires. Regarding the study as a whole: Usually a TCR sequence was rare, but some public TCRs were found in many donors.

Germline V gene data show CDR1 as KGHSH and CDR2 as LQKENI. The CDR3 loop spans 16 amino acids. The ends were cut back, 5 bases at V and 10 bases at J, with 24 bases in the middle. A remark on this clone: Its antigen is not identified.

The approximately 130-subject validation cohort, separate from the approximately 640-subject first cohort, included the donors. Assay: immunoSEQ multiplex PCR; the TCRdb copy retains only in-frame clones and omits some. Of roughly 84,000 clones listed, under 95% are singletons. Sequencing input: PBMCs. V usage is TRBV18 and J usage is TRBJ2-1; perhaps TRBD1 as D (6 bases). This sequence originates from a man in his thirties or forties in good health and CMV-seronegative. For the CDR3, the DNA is TGTGCCAGCTCATTGAGGCCAGGGGAAATTAGTACGGAGCAGTTCTTC. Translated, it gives CASSLRPGEISTEQFF.